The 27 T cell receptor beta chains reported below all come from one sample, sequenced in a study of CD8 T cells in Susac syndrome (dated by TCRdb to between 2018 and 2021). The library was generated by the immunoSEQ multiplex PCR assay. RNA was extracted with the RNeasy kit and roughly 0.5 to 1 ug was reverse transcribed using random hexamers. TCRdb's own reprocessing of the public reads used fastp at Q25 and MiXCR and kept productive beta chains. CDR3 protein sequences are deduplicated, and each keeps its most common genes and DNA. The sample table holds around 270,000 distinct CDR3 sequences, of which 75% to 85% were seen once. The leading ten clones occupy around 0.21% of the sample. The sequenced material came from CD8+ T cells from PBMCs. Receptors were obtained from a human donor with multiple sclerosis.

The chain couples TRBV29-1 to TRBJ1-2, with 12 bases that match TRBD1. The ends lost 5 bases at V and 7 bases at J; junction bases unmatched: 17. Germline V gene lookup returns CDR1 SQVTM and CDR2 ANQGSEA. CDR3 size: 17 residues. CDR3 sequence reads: CSVTSRDRGRWGSGYTF. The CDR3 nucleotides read TGCAGCGTTACAAGCCGGGACAGGGGGCGATGGGGTAGTGGCTACACCTTC.

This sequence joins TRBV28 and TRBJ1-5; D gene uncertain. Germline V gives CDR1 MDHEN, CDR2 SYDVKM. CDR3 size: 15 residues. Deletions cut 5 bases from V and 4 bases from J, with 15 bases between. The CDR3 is CASSPGRRGNQPQHF. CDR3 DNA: TGTGCCAGCAGTCCGGGCCGCCGAGGAAATCAGCCCCAGCATTTT.

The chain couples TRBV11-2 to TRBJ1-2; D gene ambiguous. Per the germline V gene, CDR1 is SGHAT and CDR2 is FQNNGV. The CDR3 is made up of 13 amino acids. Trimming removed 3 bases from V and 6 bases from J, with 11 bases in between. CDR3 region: CASSLTESDGYTF. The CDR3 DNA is TGTGCCAGCAGCTTGACGGAATCCGATGGCTACACCTTC.

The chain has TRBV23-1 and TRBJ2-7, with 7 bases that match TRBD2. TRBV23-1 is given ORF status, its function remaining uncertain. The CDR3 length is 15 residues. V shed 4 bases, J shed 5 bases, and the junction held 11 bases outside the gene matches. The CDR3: CASSLWEGNVDEQYF. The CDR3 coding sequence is TGCGCCAGCAGTCTATGGGAGGGGAACGTGGACGAGCAGTACTTC.

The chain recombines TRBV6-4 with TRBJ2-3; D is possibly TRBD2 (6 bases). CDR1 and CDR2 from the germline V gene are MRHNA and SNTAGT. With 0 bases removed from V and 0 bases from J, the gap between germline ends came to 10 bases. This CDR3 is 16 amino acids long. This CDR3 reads CASSDSRDSSTDTQYF. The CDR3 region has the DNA TGTGCCAGCAGTGACTCGCGGGACTCTAGCACAGATACGCAGTATTTT.

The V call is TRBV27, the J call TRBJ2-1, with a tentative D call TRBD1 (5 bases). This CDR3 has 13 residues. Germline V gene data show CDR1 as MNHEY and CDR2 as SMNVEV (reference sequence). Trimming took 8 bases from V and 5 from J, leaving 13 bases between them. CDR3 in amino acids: CASGHWAHNEQFF. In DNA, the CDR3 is TGTGCCAGCGGACACTGGGCCCACAATGAGCAGTTCTTC.

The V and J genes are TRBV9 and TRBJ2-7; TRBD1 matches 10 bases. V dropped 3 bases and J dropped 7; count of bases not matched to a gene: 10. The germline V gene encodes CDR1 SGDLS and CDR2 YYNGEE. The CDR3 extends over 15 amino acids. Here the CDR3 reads CASSGGTGDSGEQYF. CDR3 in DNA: TGTGCCAGCAGCGGTGGGACAGGGGATTCGGGGGAGCAGTACTTC.

The CDR3 DNA follows: TGCGCCAGCCGGGGGCAGGGGGCAGAGGGTGGCTATGGCTACACCTTC. Its translation: CASRGQGAEGGYGYTF. V is TRBV4-3 and J is TRBJ1-2; 8 positions match TRBD1. CDR1 and CDR2 (germline): LGHNA, YSLEER. Unmatched junction bases numbered 15, after V lost 8 bases and J lost 4 bases. This CDR3 has 16 amino acids.

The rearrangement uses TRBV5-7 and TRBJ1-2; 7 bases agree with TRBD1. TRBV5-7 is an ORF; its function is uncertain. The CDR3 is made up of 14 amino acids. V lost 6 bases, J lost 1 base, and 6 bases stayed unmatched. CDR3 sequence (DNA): TGTGCCAGCATTGTGACAGGGCGTAACTATGGCTACACCTTC. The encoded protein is CASIVTGRNYGYTF.

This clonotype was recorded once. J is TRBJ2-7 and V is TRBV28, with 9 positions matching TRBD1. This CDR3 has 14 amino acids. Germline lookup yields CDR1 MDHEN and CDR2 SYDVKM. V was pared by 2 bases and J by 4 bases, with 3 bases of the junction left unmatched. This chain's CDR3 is CASSLTGGEYEQYF. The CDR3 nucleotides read TGTGCCAGCAGTTTAACAGGGGGCGAGTACGAGCAGTACTTC.

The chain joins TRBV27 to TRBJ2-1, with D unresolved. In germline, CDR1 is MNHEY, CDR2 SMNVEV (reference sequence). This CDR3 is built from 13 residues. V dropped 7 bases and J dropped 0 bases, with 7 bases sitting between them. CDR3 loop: CASTDGSYNEQFF. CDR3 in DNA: TGTGCCAGCACCGACGGCTCCTACAATGAGCAGTTCTTC.

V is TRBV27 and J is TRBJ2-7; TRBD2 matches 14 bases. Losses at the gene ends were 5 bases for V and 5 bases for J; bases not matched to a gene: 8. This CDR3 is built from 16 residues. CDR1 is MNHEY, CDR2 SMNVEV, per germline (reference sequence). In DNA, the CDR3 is TGTGCCAGCAGTGTAAGACTAGCGGGAGGGCCTAACGAGCAGTACTTC. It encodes CASSVRLAGGPNEQYF.

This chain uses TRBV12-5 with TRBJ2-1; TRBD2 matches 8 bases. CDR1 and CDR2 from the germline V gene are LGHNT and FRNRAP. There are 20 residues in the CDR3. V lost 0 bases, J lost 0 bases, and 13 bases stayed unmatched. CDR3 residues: CASGLVLVGRVPLSYNEQFF. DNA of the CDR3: TGTGCTAGTGGTTTGGTACTGGTCGGGAGGGTGCCCCTCTCCTACAATGAGCAGTTCTTC.

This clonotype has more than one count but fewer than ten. CDR3 sequence (DNA): TGTGCCAGCAGTCCAGCGGCCGCTAGTAACTATGGCTACACCTTC. This translates into CASSPAAASNYGYTF. This chain links TRBV27 with TRBJ1-2; D not resolved. Germline lookup yields CDR1 MNHEY and CDR2 SMNVEV (reference sequence). The CDR3 spans 15 residues. V was shortened by 5 bases and J by 1 base, with 14 bases between the two germline ends.

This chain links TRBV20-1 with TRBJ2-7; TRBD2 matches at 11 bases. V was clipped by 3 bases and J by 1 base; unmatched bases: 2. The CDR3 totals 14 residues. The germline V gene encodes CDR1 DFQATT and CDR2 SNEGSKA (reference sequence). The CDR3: CSASTSGGSYEQYF. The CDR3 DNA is TGCAGTGCTAGTACTAGCGGGGGATCCTACGAGCAGTACTTC.

The CDR3 sequence: CATTERSPSSYNEQFF. CDR3 sequence (DNA): TGTGCCACCACCGAAAGAAGCCCGAGCTCCTACAATGAGCAGTTCTTC. The chain joins TRBV15 to TRBJ2-1; D remains unclear. Germline CDR1 LNHNV, CDR2 YYDKDF (reference sequence). With 7 bases removed from V and 0 bases from J, the gap between germline ends came to 16 bases. This CDR3 contains 16 residues.

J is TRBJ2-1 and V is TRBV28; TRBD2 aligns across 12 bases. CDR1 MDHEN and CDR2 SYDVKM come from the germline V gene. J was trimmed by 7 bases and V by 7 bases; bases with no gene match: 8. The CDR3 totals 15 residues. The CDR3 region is CASNPLAGGHNEQFF. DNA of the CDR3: TGTGCCAGCAATCCACTAGCGGGAGGCCATAATGAGCAGTTCTTC. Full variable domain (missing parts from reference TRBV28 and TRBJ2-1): DVKVTQSSRYLVKRTGEKVFLECVQDMDHENMFWYRQDPGLGLRLIYFSYDVKMKEKGDIPEGYSVSREKKERFSLILESASTNQTSMYLCASNPLAGGHNEQFFGPGTRLTVL.

CDR3 protein: CASSKNAGTSYNEQFF. CDR3 bases: TGCGCCAGCAGTAAGAACGCGGGGACCTCCTACAATGAGCAGTTCTTC. The V gene is TRBV10-2, the J gene TRBJ2-1; a possible D gene is TRBD2 (6 bases). The CDR3 is 16 residues long. CDR1 is WSHSY, CDR2 SAAADI, per germline. V lost 5 bases and J lost 0, with 14 bases in between.

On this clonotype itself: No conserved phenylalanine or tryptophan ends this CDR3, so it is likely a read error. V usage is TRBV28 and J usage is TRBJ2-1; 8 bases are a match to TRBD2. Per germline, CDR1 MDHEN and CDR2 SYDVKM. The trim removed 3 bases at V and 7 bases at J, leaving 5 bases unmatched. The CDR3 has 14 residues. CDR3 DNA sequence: TGTGCCAGCAGTTTGGCGGGAGGAAGTAATGAGCAGTTCTTG. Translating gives CASSLAGGSNEQFL.

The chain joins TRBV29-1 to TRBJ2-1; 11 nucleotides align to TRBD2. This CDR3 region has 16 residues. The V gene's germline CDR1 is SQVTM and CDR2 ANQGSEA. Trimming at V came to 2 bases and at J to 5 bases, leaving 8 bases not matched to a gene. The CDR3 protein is CSVEWASGRLDNEQFF. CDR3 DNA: TGCAGCGTTGAATGGGCTAGCGGGAGGTTAGACAATGAGCAGTTCTTC.

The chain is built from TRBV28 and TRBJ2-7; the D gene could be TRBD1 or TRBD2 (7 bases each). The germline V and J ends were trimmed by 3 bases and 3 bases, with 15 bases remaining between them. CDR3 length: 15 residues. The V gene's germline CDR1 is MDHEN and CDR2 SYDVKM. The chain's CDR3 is CASSLGSGGVYEQYF. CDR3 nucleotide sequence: TGTGCCAGCAGTTTGGGATCAGGGGGGGTCTACGAGCAGTACTTC.

The CDR3: CASGLPTPRVGDTEAFF. CDR3 in DNA: TGTGCTAGTGGTTTGCCGACTCCCCGGGTTGGGGACACTGAAGCTTTCTTT. The rearrangement links TRBV12-5 to TRBJ1-1; D is undetermined. The germline V gene has CDR1 LGHNT and CDR2 FRNRAP. The V gene lost 2 bases and the J gene lost 3 bases, with 19 bases spanning the gap. This CDR3 region has 17 residues.

The CDR3 region has the DNA TGCAGTGCTAGGCGGGAGGAAATTTACAATGAGCAGTTCTTC. Its translation is CSARREEIYNEQFF. The chain joins TRBV20-1 to TRBJ2-1, with 8 bases lining up with TRBD2. The V gene's germline CDR1 is DFQATT and CDR2 SNEGSKA (reference sequence). This CDR3 comprises 14 residues. V lost 3 bases to trimming and J lost 4 bases; unmatched junction nucleotides: 5.

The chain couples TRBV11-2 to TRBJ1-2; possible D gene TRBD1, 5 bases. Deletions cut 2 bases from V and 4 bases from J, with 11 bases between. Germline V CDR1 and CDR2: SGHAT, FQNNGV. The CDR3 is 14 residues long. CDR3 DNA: TGTGCCAGCAGCTTAAACGGGGCCCTCTATGGCTACACCTTC. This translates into CASSLNGALYGYTF. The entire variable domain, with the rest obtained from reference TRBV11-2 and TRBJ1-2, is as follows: EAGVAQSPRYKIIEKRQSVAFWCNPISGHATLYWYQQILGQGPKLLIQFQNNGVVDDSQLPKDRFSAERLKGVDSTLKIQPAKLEDSAVYLCASSLNGALYGYTFGSGTRLTVV.

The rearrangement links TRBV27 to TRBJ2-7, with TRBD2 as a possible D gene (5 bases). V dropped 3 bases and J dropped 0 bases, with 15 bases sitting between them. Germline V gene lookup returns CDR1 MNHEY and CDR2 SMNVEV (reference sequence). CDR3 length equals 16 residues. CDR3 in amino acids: CASSLTVGGYSYEQYF. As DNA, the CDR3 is TGTGCCAGCAGTTTGACTGTGGGCGGGTACTCCTACGAGCAGTACTTC.

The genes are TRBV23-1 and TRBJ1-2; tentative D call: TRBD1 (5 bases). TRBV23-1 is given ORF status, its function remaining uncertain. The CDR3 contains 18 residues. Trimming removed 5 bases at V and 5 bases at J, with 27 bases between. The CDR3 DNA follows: TGCGCCAGCAGTGCCCAAGACTTACAGGACCGGATCCTTTATGGCTACACCTTC. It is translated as CASSAQDLQDRILYGYTF.

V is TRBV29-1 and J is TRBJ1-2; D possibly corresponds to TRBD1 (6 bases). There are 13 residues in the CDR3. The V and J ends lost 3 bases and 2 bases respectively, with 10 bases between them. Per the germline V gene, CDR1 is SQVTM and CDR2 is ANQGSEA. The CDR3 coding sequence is TGCAGCGTTGAGCGGACAGACAACTATGGCTACACCTTC. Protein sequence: CSVERTDNYGYTF.